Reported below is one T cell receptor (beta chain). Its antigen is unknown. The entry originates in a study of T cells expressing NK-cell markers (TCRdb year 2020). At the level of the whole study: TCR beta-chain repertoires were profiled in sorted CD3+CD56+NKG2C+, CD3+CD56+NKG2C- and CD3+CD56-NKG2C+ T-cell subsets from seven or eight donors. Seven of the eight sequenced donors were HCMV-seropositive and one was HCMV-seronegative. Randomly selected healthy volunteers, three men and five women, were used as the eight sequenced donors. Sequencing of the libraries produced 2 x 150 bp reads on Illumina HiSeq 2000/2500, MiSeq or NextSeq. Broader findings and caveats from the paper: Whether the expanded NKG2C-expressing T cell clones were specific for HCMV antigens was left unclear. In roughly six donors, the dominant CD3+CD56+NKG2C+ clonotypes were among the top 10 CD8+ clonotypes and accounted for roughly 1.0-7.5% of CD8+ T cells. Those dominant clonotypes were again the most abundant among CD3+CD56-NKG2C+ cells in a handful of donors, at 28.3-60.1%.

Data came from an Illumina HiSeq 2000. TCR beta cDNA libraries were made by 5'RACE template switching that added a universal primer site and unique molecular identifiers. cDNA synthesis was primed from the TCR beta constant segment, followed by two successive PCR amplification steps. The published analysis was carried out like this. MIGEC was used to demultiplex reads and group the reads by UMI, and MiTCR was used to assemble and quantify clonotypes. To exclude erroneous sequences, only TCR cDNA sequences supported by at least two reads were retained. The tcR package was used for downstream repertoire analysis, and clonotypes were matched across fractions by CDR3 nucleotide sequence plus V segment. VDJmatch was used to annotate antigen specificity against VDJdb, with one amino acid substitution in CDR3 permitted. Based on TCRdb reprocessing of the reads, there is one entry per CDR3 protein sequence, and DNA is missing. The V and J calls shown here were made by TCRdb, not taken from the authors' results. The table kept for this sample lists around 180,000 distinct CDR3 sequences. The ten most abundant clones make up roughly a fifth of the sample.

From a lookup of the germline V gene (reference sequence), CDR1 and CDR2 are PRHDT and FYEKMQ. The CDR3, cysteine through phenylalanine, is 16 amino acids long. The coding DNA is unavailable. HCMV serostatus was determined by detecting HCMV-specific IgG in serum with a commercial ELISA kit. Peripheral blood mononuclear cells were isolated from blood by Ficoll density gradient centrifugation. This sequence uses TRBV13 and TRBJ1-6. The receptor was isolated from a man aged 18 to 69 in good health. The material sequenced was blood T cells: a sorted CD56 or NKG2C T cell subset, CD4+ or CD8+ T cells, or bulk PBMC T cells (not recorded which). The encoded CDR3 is CASSREAETNNSPLHF.